Shown below are 19 T cell receptor beta chains from a single sample sequenced in a study of T-cell memory formation after mild COVID-19 (dated by TCRdb to about 2021). Libraries were prepared through 5' RACE. Sequencing used an Illumina NovaSeq 6000. Through fastp at Q25 and MiXCR, TCRdb rebuilt clones from the public reads, retaining in-frame beta chains. A single entry per CDR3 protein holds the most common genes and DNA from its merged rows. This sample has 550,000 to 600,000 distinct CDR3 sequences in its table, and roughly 21% of those were observed once. The ten largest clones capture about 8.7% of the sample. Sequencing was carried out using PBMCs or a T cell subset sorted from them (not recorded which). The receptors come from an adult woman who had mild COVID-19 (a few samples of this study predate the infection). The sample titles of this study are shuffled in the database, so cell type and time point are left out; the donor was told from shared clones.

The chain couples TRBV7-2 to TRBJ2-7, with a tentative D call TRBD2 (5 bases). The CDR3 is 15 amino acids. V was shortened by 5 bases and J by 2 bases, with 16 bases between the two germline ends. CDR1 SGHTA and CDR2 FQGNSA come from the germline V gene. Here the CDR3 DNA reads TGTGCCAGCAGCGCGCAGAGCGGAGTTACCTACGAGCAGTACTTC. This encodes CASSAQSGVTYEQYF.

This clonotype was observed a handful of times. The chain recombines TRBV11-3 with TRBJ2-3; the D is unclear. Germline values: CDR1 SGHNT, CDR2 YENEEA. V was cut by 0 bases and J by 2 bases, with 12 bases left in between. This CDR3 comprises 16 residues. The CDR3, as DNA: TGTGCCAGCAGCTTAGAGTCCTGGGTTACCACAGATACGCAGTATTTT. This sequence encodes CASSLESWVTTDTQYF.

The chain recombines TRBV20-1 with TRBJ2-3, with D perhaps TRBD2 (5 bases). V dropped 2 bases and J dropped 6 bases, with 12 bases sitting between them. The CDR3 spans 13 residues. Germline values: CDR1 DFQATT, CDR2 SNEGSKA (reference sequence). CDR3 amino acids: CSARRTGGDTQYF. CDR3 bases: TGCAGTGCTAGAAGGACTGGTGGGGATACGCAGTATTTT.

The V gene is TRBV5-4, the J gene TRBJ2-7; 10 nucleotides match TRBD2. The ends lost 6 bases at V and 5 bases at J; junction bases unmatched: 8. The CDR3 covers 14 residues. The germline CDR1 and CDR2 sequences are SGHNT and YYREEE (reference sequence). The CDR3, as DNA: TGTGCCAGCAACTCATTAGCGGGAGGCCACGAGCAGTACTTC. Translated, it gives CASNSLAGGHEQYF.

This clonotype was counted a few times. The genes are TRBV7-6 and TRBJ2-7; 9 bases align to TRBD1. V was clipped by 2 bases and J by 0 bases; unmatched bases: 11. CDR3 length: 18 amino acids. In germline, CDR1 is SGHVS, CDR2 FNYEAQ. The CDR3 reads CASSLPRTGAESSYEQYF. CDR3 in DNA: TGTGCCAGCAGCTTACCTCGGACAGGGGCCGAGAGCTCCTACGAGCAGTACTTC.

The V gene is TRBV7-9, the J gene TRBJ1-1, with D tentatively TRBD1 (5 bases). The V gene lost 1 base and the J gene lost 5 bases, with 17 bases spanning the gap. This CDR3 comprises 16 residues. The germline CDR1 and CDR2 sequences are SEHNR and FQNEAQ (reference sequence). The CDR3 here is CASSLGSGTQRTEAFF. CDR3 nucleotide sequence: TGTGCCAGCAGCTTAGGGTCCGGGACCCAAAGGACTGAAGCTTTCTTT.

The V and J genes are TRBV7-9 and TRBJ2-3, with a tentative D call TRBD2 (6 bases). Germline CDR1 reads SEHNR; CDR2 reads FQNEAQ (reference sequence). There are 16 residues in the CDR3. V dropped 6 bases and J dropped 4 bases, with 20 bases sitting between them. The CDR3 spells CASRGTMGRGADTQYF. DNA of the CDR3: TGTGCCAGCAGAGGGACCATGGGGCGGGGTGCAGATACGCAGTATTTT.

The rearrangement links TRBV20-1 to TRBJ1-6; 7 bases fit TRBD1. Per germline, CDR1 DFQATT and CDR2 SNEGSKA (reference sequence). After removal of 2 bases from V and 6 bases from J, the junction contained 7 bases not matched to a gene. This CDR3 contains 15 residues. CDR3 region: CSARLSGTANSPLHF. CDR3 DNA sequence: TGCAGTGCTAGACTTAGCGGGACAGCTAATTCACCCCTCCACTTT.

The chain combines TRBV19 with TRBJ2-3, with D possibly TRBD2 on 6 matching bases. The V gene's germline CDR1 is LNHDA and CDR2 SQIVND (reference sequence). Trimming took off 3 bases at V and 4 bases at J, with 20 bases between the two ends. The CDR3 runs 17 residues. CDR3 DNA: TGTGCCAGTAGTATCAATCTACTACGGGGGATCTCAGATACGCAGTATTTT. This gives the protein CASSINLLRGISDTQYF. Full variable domain (missing parts from reference TRBV19 and TRBJ2-3): DGGITQSPKYLFRKEGQNVTLSCEQNLNHDAMYWYRQDPGQGLRLIYYSQIVNDFQKGDIAEGYSVSREKKESFPLTVTSAQKNPTAFYLCASSINLLRGISDTQYFGPGTRLTVL.

This clonotype was recorded a few times. Here the CDR3 DNA reads TGTGCCAGCAGTGAACTCTTCACAGGGAATCCAGGAGTCACTGAAGCTTTCTTT. This gives the protein CASSELFTGNPGVTEAFF. This chain uses TRBV6-1 with TRBJ1-1, with D possibly being TRBD1 (6 bases). Trimming removed 2 bases from V and 4 bases from J, with 23 bases in between. The germline gives CDR1 MNHNS, CDR2 SASEGT. This CDR3 is 18 amino acids long.

The chain employs TRBV7-6 and TRBJ2-5; TRBD2 agrees at 13 bases. The V segment lost 6 bases and the J segment 2 bases; nucleotides outside the gene matches: 3. CDR3 length: 15 amino acids. Germline V CDR1 and CDR2: SGHVS, FNYEAQ. The CDR3 nucleotides read TGTGCCAGCAGGCCGACTAGCGGGGGGCAAGAGACCCAGTACTTC. Translated, it gives CASRPTSGGQETQYF.

The chain combines TRBV20-1 with TRBJ1-6; weak D call: TRBD1 (6 bases). V was pared by 6 bases and J by 8 bases, with 20 bases between. CDR1 and CDR2 from the germline V gene are DFQATT and SNEGSKA (reference sequence). This CDR3 is built from 15 residues. DNA for the CDR3: TGCAGTGCGACAGGAGAAGGACAGCATTATTCACCCCTCCACTTT. Translation gives CSATGEGQHYSPLHF.

The gene calls are TRBV20-1 and TRBJ1-5, with unresolved D. Trimming left V 1 base short and J 4 bases short, with 5 bases between. This CDR3 region has 12 residues. The germline V gene encodes CDR1 DFQATT and CDR2 SNEGSKA (reference sequence). DNA of the CDR3: TGCAGTGCTAGAGCGGATAATCAGCCCCAGCATTTT. Its protein product is CSARADNQPQHF.

V gene TRBV4-1 combines with J gene TRBJ2-7; tentatively, D is TRBD1 or TRBD2 (5 bases each). Deletions cut 1 base from V and 4 bases from J, with 14 bases between. In germline, CDR1 is MGHRA, CDR2 YSYEKL. This CDR3 comprises 15 residues. The CDR3 bases are TGCGCCAGCAGCCAAGTAGAGGGGCAGAGTTACGAGCAGTACTTC. Residues: CASSQVEGQSYEQYF.

The chain is built from TRBV20-1 and TRBJ2-5, with 8 nucleotides matching TRBD2. The germline V gene has CDR1 DFQATT and CDR2 SNEGSKA (reference sequence). V lost 3 bases, J lost 3 bases, and 6 bases stayed unmatched. CDR3 length equals 14 residues. The CDR3 sequence is CSASSPAGEETQYF. CDR3 nucleotide sequence: TGCAGTGCTAGCAGTCCAGCGGGGGAAGAGACCCAGTACTTC.

In its sample, this clonotype was seen a few times. The chain recombines TRBV19 with TRBJ1-2; no definite D call. The germline gives CDR1 LNHDA, CDR2 SQIVND (reference sequence). V was shortened by 7 bases and J by 8 bases, with 11 bases between the two germline ends. There are 11 residues in the CDR3. As DNA, the CDR3 is TGTGCCAGTAAAGGACCATCGGGCTACACCTTC. This gives the protein CASKGPSGYTF.

The chain joins TRBV20-1 to TRBJ2-5; D is uncertain. CDR3 length: 12 amino acids. The germline gives CDR1 DFQATT, CDR2 SNEGSKA (reference sequence). The ends were cut back, 4 bases at V and 4 bases at J, with 10 bases in the middle. The chain's CDR3 is CSATRSGETQYF. CDR3 coding DNA: TGCAGTGCTACTCGTTCAGGAGAGACCCAGTACTTC.

The rearrangement uses TRBV12-3 or TRBV12-4 and TRBJ1-2, with D maybe TRBD1 (6 bases). Between the trimmed V and J ends, which lost 6 bases and 6 bases, there was a span of 20 bases. CDR3 size: 15 residues. Here the CDR3 reads CASRAMGRGAHGYTF. The CDR3 nucleotides read TGTGCCAGCAGGGCAATGGGTAGGGGGGCCCATGGCTACACCTTC.

The sample holds many counts of this clonotype. CDR3 nucleotides: TGTGCCAGCAGAGGACTAGCGGGAGAGCTAGGTTACAATGAGCAGTTCTTC. The encoded protein is CASRGLAGELGYNEQFF. The chain carries TRBV11-2 and TRBJ2-1, with 13 nucleotides matching TRBD2. After removal of 6 bases from V and 4 bases from J, the junction contained 9 bases not matched to a gene. From germline, CDR1 is SGHAT and CDR2 FQNNGV. CDR3 length equals 17 residues.